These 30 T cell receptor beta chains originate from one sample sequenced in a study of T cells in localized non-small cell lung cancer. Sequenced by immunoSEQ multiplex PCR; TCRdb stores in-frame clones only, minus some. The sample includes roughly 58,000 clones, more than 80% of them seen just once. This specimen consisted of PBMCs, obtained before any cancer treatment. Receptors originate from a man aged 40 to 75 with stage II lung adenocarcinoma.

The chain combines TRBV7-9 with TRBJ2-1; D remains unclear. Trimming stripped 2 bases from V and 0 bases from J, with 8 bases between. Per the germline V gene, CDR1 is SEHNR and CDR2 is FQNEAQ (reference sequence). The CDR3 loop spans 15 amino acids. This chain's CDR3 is CASSLTSSSYNEQFF. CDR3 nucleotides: TGTGCCAGCAGCTTAACCTCTAGCTCCTACAATGAGCAGTTCTTC.

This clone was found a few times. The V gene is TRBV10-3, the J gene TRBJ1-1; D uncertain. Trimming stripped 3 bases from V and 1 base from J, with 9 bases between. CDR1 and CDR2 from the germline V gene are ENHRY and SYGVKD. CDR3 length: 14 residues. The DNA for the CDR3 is TGTGCCATCAGTGAAAGGGAGTCGAACACTGAAGCTTTCTTT. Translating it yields CAISERESNTEAFF.

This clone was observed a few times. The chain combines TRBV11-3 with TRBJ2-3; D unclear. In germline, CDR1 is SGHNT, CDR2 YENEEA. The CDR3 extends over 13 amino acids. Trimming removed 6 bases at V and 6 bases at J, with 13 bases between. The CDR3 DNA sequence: TGTGCCAGCAGTTCGATAGCCCTTGATACGCAGTATTTT. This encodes CASSSIALDTQYF.

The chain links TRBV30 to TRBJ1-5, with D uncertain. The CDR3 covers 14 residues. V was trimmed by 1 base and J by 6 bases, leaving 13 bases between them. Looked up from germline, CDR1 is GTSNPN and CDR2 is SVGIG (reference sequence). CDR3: CAWSGGSNSQPQHF. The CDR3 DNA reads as TGTGCCTGGAGTGGGGGAAGTAACAGTCAGCCCCAGCATTTT. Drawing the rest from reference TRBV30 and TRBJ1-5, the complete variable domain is SQTIHQWPATLVQPVGSPLSLECTVEGTSNPNLYWYRQAAGRGLQLLFYSVGIGQISSEVPQNLSASRPQDRQFILSSKKLLLSDSGFYLCAWSGGSNSQPQHFGDGTRLSIL.

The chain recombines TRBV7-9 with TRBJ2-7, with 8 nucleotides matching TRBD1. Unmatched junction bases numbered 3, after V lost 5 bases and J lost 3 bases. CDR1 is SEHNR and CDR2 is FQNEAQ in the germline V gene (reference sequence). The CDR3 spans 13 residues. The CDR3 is CASSRGQVYEQYF. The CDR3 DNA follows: TGTGCCAGCAGCCGGGGACAGGTCTACGAGCAGTACTTC.

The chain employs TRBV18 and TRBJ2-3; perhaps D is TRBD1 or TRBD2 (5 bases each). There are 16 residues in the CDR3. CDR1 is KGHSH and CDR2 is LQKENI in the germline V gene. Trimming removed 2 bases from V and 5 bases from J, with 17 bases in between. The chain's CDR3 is CASSPWDVSGLDTQYF. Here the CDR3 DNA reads TGTGCCAGCTCACCATGGGACGTATCGGGCTTAGATACGCAGTATTTT.

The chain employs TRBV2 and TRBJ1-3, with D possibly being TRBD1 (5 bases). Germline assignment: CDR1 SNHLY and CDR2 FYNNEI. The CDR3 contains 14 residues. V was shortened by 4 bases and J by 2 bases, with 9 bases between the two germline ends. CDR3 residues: CASSAGRTGNTIYF. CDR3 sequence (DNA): TGTGCCAGCAGTGCGGGACGGACTGGAAACACCATATATTTT.

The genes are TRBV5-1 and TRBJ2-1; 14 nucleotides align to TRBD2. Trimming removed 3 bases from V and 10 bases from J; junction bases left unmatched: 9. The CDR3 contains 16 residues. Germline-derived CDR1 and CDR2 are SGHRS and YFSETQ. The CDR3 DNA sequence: TGCGCCAGCAGCTCACCGGGACTAGCGGGAGTTGGCGAGCAGTTCTTC. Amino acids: CASSSPGLAGVGEQFF.

Here the CDR3 DNA reads TGCAGTGCTAGGAGAGCAGATACGCAGTATTTT. Translating it yields CSARRADTQYF. The chain recombines TRBV20-1 with TRBJ2-3; D unresolved. The V end lost 3 bases, the J end lost 4 bases, and 5 bases lay between the germline ends. Germline V gives CDR1 DFQATT, CDR2 SNEGSKA (reference sequence). This CDR3 is built from 11 residues.

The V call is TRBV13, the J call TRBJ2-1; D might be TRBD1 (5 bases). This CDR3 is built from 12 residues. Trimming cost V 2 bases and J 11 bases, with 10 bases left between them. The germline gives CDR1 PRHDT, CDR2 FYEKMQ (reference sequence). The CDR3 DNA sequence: TGTGCCAGCAGCTTATGGCCAGGGAAGCAGTTCTTC. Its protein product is CASSLWPGKQFF. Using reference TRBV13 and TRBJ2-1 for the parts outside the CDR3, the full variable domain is AAGVIQSPRHLIKEKRETATLKCYPIPRHDTVYWYQQGPGQDPQFLISFYEKMQSDKGSIPDRFSAQQFSDYHSELNMSSLELGDSALYFCASSLWPGKQFFGPGTRLTVL.

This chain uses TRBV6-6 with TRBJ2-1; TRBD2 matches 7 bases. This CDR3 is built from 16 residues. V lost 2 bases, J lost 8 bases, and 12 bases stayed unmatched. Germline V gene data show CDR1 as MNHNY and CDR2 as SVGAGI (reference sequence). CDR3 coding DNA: TGTGCCAGCAGTTACGGGGGGAGGGCCGTAGGCGATGAGCAGTTCTTC. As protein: CASSYGGRAVGDEQFF.

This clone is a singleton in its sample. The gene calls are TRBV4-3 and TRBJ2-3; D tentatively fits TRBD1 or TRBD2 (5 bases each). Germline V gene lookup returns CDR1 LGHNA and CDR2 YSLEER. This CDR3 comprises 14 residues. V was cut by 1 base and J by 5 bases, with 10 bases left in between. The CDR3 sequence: CASSQARGEDTQYF. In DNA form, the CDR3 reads TGCGCCAGCAGCCAAGCTAGGGGAGAAGATACGCAGTATTTT.

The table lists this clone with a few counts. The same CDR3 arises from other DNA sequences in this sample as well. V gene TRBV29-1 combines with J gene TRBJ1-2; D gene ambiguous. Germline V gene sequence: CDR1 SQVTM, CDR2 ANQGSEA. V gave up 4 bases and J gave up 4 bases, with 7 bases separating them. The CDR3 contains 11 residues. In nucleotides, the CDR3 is TGCAGCGTTGGCGAGGGCTATGGCTACACCTTC. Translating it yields CSVGEGYGYTF.

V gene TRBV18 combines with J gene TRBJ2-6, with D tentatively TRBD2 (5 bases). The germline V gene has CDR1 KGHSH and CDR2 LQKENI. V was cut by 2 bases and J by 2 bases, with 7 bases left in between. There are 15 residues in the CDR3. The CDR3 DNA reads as TGTGCCAGCTCACCAGCGAGGGCTGGGGCCAACGTCCTGACTTTC. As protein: CASSPARAGANVLTF. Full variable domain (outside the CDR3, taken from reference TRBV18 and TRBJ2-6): NAGVMQNPRHLVRRRGQEARLRCSPMKGHSHVYWYRQLPEEGLKFMVYLQKENIIDESGMPKERFSAEFPKEGPSILRIQQVVRGDSAAYFCASSPARAGANVLTFGAGSRLTVL.

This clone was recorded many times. DNA for the CDR3: TGTGCCAGCAGCGTCGGGAGAAACACCGGGGAGCTGTTTTTT. As protein: CASSVGRNTGELFF. The chain has TRBV5-6 and TRBJ2-2; D perhaps matches TRBD2 (6 bases). The V gene lost 4 bases and the J gene lost 2 bases, with 9 bases spanning the gap. CDR3 length: 14 residues. Germline lookup yields CDR1 SGHDT and CDR2 YYEEEE. The full variable domain, its missing parts supplied by reference TRBV5-6 and TRBJ2-2, is DAGVTQSPTHLIKTRGQQVTLRCSPKSGHDTVSWYQQALGQGPQFIFQYYEEEERQRGNFPDRFSGHQFPNYSSELNVNALLLGDSALYLCASSVGRNTGELFFGEGSRLTVL.

CDR3 sequence reads: CASSKGGNYEQYF. The CDR3 DNA follows: TGTGCCAGCAGTAAGGGGGGAAATTACGAGCAGTACTTC. The gene calls are TRBV27 and TRBJ2-7; the D gene could be TRBD1 or TRBD2 (6 bases each). Germline CDR1 is MNHEY and CDR2 is SMNVEV (reference sequence). V lost 5 bases and J 4 bases, leaving 12 bases between the germline ends. This CDR3 contains 13 residues.

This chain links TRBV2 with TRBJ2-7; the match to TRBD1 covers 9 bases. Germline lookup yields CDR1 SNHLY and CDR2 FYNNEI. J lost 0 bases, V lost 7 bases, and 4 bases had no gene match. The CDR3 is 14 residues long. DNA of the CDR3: TGTGCCAGCATGACGGACAGGGGCTCCTACGAGCAGTACTTC. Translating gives CASMTDRGSYEQYF.

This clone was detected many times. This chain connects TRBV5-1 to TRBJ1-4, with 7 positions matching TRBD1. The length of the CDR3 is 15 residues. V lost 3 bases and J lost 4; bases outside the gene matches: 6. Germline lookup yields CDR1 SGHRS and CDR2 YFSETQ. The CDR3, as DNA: TGCGCCAGCAGCTCACGGGACAGCCGTAATGAAAAACTGTTTTTT. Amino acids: CASSSRDSRNEKLFF.

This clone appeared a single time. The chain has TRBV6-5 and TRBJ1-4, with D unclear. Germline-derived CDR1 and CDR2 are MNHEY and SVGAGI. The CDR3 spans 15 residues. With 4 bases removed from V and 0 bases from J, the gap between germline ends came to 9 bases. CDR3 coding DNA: TGTGCCAGCAGTTCGCTTGGGGCAACTAATGAAAAACTGTTTTTT. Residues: CASSSLGATNEKLFF.

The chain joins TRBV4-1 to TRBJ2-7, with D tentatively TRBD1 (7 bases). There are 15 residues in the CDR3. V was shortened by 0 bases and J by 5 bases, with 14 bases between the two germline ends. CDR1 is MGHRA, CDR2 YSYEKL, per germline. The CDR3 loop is CASSQDAQGGNEQYF. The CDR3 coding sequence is TGCGCCAGCAGCCAAGATGCCCAGGGGGGAAACGAGCAGTACTTC.

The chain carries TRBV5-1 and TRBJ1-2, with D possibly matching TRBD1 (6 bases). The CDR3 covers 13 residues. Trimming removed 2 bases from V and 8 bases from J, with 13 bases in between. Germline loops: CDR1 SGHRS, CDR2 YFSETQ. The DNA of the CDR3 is TGCGCCAGCAGCTTCGCCAGGGACAACGGCTACACCTTC. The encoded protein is CASSFARDNGYTF.

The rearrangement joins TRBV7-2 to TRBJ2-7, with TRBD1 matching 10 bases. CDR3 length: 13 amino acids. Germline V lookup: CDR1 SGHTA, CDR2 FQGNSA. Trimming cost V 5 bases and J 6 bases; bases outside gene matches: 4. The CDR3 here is CASSPGTGAEQYF. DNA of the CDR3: TGTGCCAGCAGCCCGGGGACAGGGGCCGAGCAGTACTTC.

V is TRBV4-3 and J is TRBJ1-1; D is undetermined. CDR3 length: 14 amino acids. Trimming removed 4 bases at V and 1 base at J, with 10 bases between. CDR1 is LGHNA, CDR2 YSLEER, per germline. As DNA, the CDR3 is TGCGCCAGCAGCCTGAAGTTATCGAACACTGAAGCTTTCTTT. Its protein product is CASSLKLSNTEAFF.

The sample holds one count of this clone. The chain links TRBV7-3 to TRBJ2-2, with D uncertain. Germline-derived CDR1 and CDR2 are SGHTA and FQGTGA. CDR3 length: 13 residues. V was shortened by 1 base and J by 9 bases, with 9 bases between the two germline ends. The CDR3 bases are TGTGCCAGCAGCTTAAAAGGGCGCAGGGAGCTGTTTTTT. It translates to CASSLKGRRELFF.

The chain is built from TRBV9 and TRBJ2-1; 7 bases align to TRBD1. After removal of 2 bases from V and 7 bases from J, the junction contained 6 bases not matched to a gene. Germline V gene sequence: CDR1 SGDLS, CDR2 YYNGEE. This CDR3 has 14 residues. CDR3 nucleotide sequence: TGTGCCAGCAGCGTCGGGACAGTGATGAATGAGCAGTTCTTC. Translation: CASSVGTVMNEQFF.

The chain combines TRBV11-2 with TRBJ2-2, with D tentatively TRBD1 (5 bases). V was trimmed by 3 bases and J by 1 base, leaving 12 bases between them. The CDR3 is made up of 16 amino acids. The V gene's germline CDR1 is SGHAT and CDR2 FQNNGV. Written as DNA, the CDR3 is TGTGCCAGCAGCTTGTTACGGACAATGAACACCGGGGAGCTGTTTTTT. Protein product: CASSLLRTMNTGELFF.

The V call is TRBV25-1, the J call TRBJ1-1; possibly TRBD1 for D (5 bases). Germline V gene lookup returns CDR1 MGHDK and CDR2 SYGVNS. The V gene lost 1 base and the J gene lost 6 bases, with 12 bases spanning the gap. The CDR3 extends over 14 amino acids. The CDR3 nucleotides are TGTGCCAGCAGTGAATGGGGCAGGGTTTCTGAAGCTTTCTTT. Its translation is CASSEWGRVSEAFF. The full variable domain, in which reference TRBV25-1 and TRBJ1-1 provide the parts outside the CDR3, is EADIYQTPRYLVIGTGKKITLECSQTMGHDKMYWYQQDPGMELHLIHYSYGVNSTEKGDLSSESTVSRIRTEHFPLTLESARPSHTSQYLCASSEWGRVSEAFFGQGTRLTVV.

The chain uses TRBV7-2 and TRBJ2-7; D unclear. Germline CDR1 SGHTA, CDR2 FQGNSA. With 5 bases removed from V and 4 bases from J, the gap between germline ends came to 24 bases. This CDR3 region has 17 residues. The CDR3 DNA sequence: TGTGCCAGCAGCCGTATTGCTTTAGGGCCAACCCTATACGAGCAGTACTTC. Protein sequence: CASSRIALGPTLYEQYF.

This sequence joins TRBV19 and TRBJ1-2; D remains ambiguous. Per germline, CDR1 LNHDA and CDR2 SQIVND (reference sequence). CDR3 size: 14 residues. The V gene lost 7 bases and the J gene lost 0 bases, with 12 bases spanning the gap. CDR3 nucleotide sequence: TGTGCCAGTAAGTTCGCAGGTTCTAACTATGGCTACACCTTC. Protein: CASKFAGSNYGYTF.

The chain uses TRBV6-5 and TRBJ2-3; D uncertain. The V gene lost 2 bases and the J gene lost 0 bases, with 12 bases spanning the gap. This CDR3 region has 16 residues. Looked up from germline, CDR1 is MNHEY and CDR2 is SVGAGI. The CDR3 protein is CASSYNIGLSTDTQYF. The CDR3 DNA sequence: TGTGCCAGCAGTTACAATATAGGGTTAAGCACAGATACGCAGTATTTT.